These T cell receptor beta chains were read from a single sample in a study of ipilimumab plus nivolumab after autologous stem cell transplantation. Method: immunoSEQ multiplex PCR; TCRdb's copy keeps in-frame clones and lacks some. The sample lists some 24,000 clones; approximately 86% were seen once. The sequences come from PBMCs, collected in a trial of ipilimumab plus nivolumab as post-transplant consolidation. All receptors derive from a male donor with diffuse large B-cell lymphoma. CDR3s include the opening cysteine and the closing phenylalanine or tryptophan. The D gene is left open where the match is weak. Only some rows state a clone size, as once, few, many or a class for expanded clones.

>TRBV7-6|TRBJ2-7|NA|NA
CASSHFSREQYF
TGTGCCAGCAGCCATTTCAGTCGCGAGCAGTACTTC
>TRBV6-5|TRBJ1-2|TRBD1|NA
CASRRTGQLYGYTF
TGTGCCAGCCGCCGGACAGGGCAACTCTATGGCTACACCTTC
>TRBV19|TRBJ1-1|NA|few
CASSIPPTGGLQEAFF
TGTGCCAGTAGTATTCCCCCGACAGGAGGACTTCAAGAAGCTTTCTTT
>TRBV10-3|TRBJ2-7|NA|NA
CAISEGLADLSYEQYF
TGTGCCATCAGTGAGGGTTTAGCGGACCTATCCTACGAGCAGTACTTC
>TRBV5-6|TRBJ1-4|NA|NA
CASSWGRNEKLFF
TGTGCCAGCAGCTGGGGACGTAATGAAAAACTGTTTTTT
>TRBV21-1|TRBJ2-7|NA|NA
CASTLRGPEQYF
TGTGCCAGCACCTTAAGAGGGCCCGAGCAGTACTTC
>TRBV6-6|TRBJ1-1|NA|NA
CASIPRGGNPEAFF
TGTGCCAGCATCCCACGGGGGGGGAACCCTGAAGCTTTCTTT
>TRBV5-4|TRBJ2-4|TRBD1|NA
CASSEGTENIQYF
TGTGCCAGCAGCGAAGGGACAGAAAACATTCAGTACTTC
>TRBV4-1|TRBJ2-7|NA|NA
CASSQDLAGEQYF
TGCGCCAGCAGCCAAGATTTGGCAGGCGAGCAGTACTTC
>TRBV5-5|TRBJ2-7|NA|NA
CASSYGTIVSEQYF
TGTGCCAGCAGCTATGGGACAATTGTTAGCGAGCAGTACTTC
>TRBV9|TRBJ1-1|NA|NA
CASSPLGAAGGSEAFF
TGTGCCAGCAGCCCCCTGGGGGCGGCGGGGGGGAGTGAAGCTTTCTTT
>TRBV16|TRBJ1-1|NA|NA
CASSQSQGLNTEAFF
TGTGCCAGCAGCCAATCGCAAGGCTTGAACACTGAAGCTTTCTTT
>TRBV7-2|TRBJ1-4|NA|NA
CASSSRPGQLFF
TGTGCCAGCAGCTCTCGACCGGGACAACTGTTTTTT
>TRBV2|TRBJ2-3|TRBD2|NA
CASSLLAGGPNTQYF
TGTGCCAGCAGCCTACTAGCGGGGGGGCCGAATACGCAGTATTTT
>TRBV5-1|TRBJ2-7|NA|NA
CASSPRPEGDEQYF
TGCGCCAGCAGCCCCAGGCCAGAGGGGGACGAGCAGTACTTC
>TRBV6-1|TRBJ1-2|NA|few
CASSERGSGALANYGYTF
TGTGCCAGCAGTGAACGCGGATCAGGGGCTTTAGCTAACTATGGCTACACCTTC
>TRBV5-3|TRBJ1-2|NA|NA
CARTYQLRSYGYTF
TGTGCCAGAACCTACCAGCTGCGAAGCTATGGCTACACCTTC
>TRBV19|TRBJ1-3|NA|few
CASSSTPLSRTWPLRNTIYF
TGTGCCAGTAGCTCAACCCCCCTATCAAGGACGTGGCCGCTGCGAAACACCATATATTTT
>TRBV9|TRBJ1-1|NA|few
CASSAGGASMKAFF
TGTGCCAGCAGCGCGGGGGGGGCCTCCATGAAAGCTTTCTTT